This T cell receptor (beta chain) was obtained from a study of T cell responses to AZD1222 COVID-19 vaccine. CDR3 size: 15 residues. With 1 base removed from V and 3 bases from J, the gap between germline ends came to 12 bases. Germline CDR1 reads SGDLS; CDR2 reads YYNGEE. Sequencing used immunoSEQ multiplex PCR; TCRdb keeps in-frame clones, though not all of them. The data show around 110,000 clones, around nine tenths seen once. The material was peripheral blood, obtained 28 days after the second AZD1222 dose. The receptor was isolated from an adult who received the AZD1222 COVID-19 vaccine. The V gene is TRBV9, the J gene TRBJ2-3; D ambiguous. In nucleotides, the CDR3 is TGTGCCAGCAGCGTATCCCCTTTCGGGACAGATACGCAGTATTTT. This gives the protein CASSVSPFGTDTQYF.